This T cell receptor (beta chain) was captured by sequencing in a study of identical twins. TCRdb ran MiXCR on the 5' RACE reads and lists one entry per CDR3 protein. Here the sample spans fewer than 650,000 distinct CDR3 sequences, roughly 6.6% being singletons. This clonotype was counted a few times. Antigen specificity is unknown. The J segment lost 5 bases and the V segment lost 4 bases, leaving 15 bases of the junction unmatched. The V gene's germline CDR1 is DFQATT and CDR2 SNEGSKA (reference sequence). The CDR3 contains 18 residues. General study results and limits: Insertions were fewer in abundant cord blood beta clonotypes, whereas memory repertoires showed none of this pattern.

This same sample was also part of a study on yellow fever vaccine responses in identical twins.

The chain is built from TRBV20-1 and TRBJ2-1; 12 bases align to TRBD1. Sequenced input: PBMCs. The receptor was derived from a woman under 30 in good health. Here the CDR3 reads CSANRGTGGYERHNEQFF. The CDR3 DNA reads as TGCAGTGCTAACCGAGGGACAGGGGGCTACGAACGTCACAATGAGCAGTTCTTC.